Listed below are T cell receptor beta chains from one sample, sequenced in a study of PD-L1 blockade in urothelial cancer. Only in-frame clones appear in the TCRdb table, and some are missing; sequencing was by immunoSEQ multiplex PCR. The sample includes around 30,000 clones, approximately 82% of them seen just once. Sequences were derived from PBMCs, sampled around atezolizumab (anti-PD-L1) treatment. The receptors derive from a man in his 60s with urothelial cancer. Each CDR3 is given with its conserved first and last residue. Fields, in order: clone size, D gene, V gene, J gene, CDR3 DNA, CDR3 protein. A D gene is named only where the DNA matches it firmly. Clone size is stated in some rows and not others, as once, few, many or a class when expanded.

size: once; D: TRBD1; V: TRBV19; J: TRBJ2-2; DNA: TGTGCCAGTATTCAGGGACAGGGGCGGTATTCCGGGGAGCTGTTTTTT; CDR3: CASIQGQGRYSGELFF
size: few; D: TRBD2; V: TRBV7-2; J: TRBJ2-3; DNA: TGTGCCAGCAGCTCCAAACTAGCGGGGGGCGGGGATACGCAGTATTTT; CDR3: CASSSKLAGGGDTQYF
size: -; D: TRBD2; V: TRBV29-1; J: TRBJ2-1; DNA: TGCAGCGTTGAGGGGGCTAGCGGGGGCCAAACATCCTACAATGAGCAGTTCTTC; CDR3: CSVEGASGGQTSYNEQFF
size: -; D: TRBD2; V: TRBV18; J: TRBJ2-5; DNA: TGTGCCAGCTCACCAGTTTCTAGCGGGAGGGCCTTGGAGACCCAGTACTTC; CDR3: CASSPVSSGRALETQYF
size: few; D: TRBD1; V: TRBV10-3; J: TRBJ1-1; DNA: TGTGCCATCACCCAAGGGACAGGGAACACTGAAGCTTTCTTT; CDR3: CAITQGTGNTEAFF
size: -; D: TRBD1; V: TRBV6-6; J: TRBJ1-2; DNA: TGTGCCAGCAGTATGACAGGGACCTATGGCTACACCTTC; CDR3: CASSMTGTYGYTF
size: -; D: -; V: TRBV5-8; J: TRBJ1-1; DNA: TGTGCCAGCAGCTTGGCGGGCCAGGGGACTGAAGCTTTCTTT; CDR3: CASSLAGQGTEAFF
size: -; D: -; V: TRBV4-2; J: TRBJ2-1; DNA: TGTGCCAGCAGCCAAGATCGGGATGTATACAATGAGCAGTTCTTC; CDR3: CASSQDRDVYNEQFF
size: few; D: -; V: TRBV10-3; J: TRBJ2-7; DNA: TGTGCCATCAGTGACACCTACGAGCAGTACTTC; CDR3: CAISDTYEQYF
size: -; D: TRBD2; V: TRBV6-4; J: TRBJ2-3; DNA: TGTGCCAGCAGTCTCGAAGCGGGAGGCGCAGATACGCAGTATTTT; CDR3: CASSLEAGGADTQYF
size: -; D: TRBD2; V: TRBV5-4; J: TRBJ2-3; DNA: TGTGCCAGCAGCTTGGGACTAGCGGCCACAGATACGCAGTATTTT; CDR3: CASSLGLAATDTQYF